This TCR beta chain is drawn from a study of PD-1 blockade in classical Hodgkin lymphoma. This clone has a single count. The patients all showed relapse after autologous stem cell transplantation, while their brentuximab vedotin exposure varied. Germline CDR1 and CDR2: MNHEY and SMNVEV (reference sequence). V trimming: 7 bases; J trimming: 2 bases; junction bases outside the gene matches: 4. The CDR3 has 13 amino acids. Sequencing used immunoSEQ multiplex PCR; TCRdb keeps in-frame clones, though not all of them. The table records some 90,000 clones, around 90% of them present only once. This clonotype was sampled from a human donor with classical Hodgkin lymphoma. The sequencing used peripheral blood mononuclear cells (PBMCs), collected before the second cycle of nivolumab. This rearrangement joins TRBV27 to TRBJ1-1, with 7 bases fitting TRBD1. The CDR3 region is CASTQGGNTEAFF. CDR3 sequence (DNA): TGTGCCAGCACCCAAGGGGGCAACACTGAAGCTTTCTTT.